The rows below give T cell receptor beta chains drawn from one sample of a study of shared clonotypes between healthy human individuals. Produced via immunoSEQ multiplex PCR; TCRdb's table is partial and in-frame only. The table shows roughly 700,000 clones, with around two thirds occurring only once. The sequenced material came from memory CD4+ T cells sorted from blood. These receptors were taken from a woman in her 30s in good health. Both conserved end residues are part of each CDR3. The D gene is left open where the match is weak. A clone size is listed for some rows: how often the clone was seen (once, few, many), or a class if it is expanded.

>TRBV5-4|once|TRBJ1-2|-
TGTGCCAGCAGCTTGGTCGGACCGGATGGCTACACCTTC
CASSLVGPDGYTF
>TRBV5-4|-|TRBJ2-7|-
TGTGCCAGCAGCTTGGTAGGGGACTACGAGCAGTACTTC
CASSLVGDYEQYF
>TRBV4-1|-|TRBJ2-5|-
TGCGCCAGCAGACTGGGATCGGGCAGAAATACAGAGACCCAGTACTTC
CASRLGSGRNTETQYF
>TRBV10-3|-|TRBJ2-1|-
TGTGCCATCAGTGAAGAGCCACCATACAATGAGCAGTTCTTC
CAISEEPPYNEQFF
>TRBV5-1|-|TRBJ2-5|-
TGCGCCAGCAGCTTGGGTGGAGGTATCCAAGAGACCCAGTACTTC
CASSLGGGIQETQYF
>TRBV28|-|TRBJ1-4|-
TGTGCCAGCAGTTCCGGGGCTCTCTCCCACGAAAAACTGTTTTTT
CASSSGALSHEKLFF
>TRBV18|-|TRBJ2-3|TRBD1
TGTGCCAGCTCAAGGACAGGGATGGGCACAGATACGCAGTATTTT
CASSRTGMGTDTQYF
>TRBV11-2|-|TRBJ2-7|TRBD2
TGTGCCAGCAGCAGAGTAGCGGGGAGGGGGTACGAGCAGTACTTC
CASSRVAGRGYEQYF
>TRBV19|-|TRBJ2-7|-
TGTGCCAGTAGTATTTGGGTTTTCGACGAGCAGTACTTC
CASSIWVFDEQYF
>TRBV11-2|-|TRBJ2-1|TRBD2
TGTGCCAGCAGCCTGGTGGGGGTAAGCAGCGGGAGAAAGAATGAGCAGTTCTTC
CASSLVGVSSGRKNEQFF
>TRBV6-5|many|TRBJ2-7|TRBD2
TGTGCCAGCAGTTACTCGTCGCTAGCGGGTTCCTACGAGCAGTACTTC
CASSYSSLAGSYEQYF
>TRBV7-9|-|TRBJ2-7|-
TGTGCCAGCAGCCCAGGGGGGCCCGTAGCCTACGAGCAGTACTTC
CASSPGGPVAYEQYF
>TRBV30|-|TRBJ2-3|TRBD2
TGTGCCTGGACCTGGGGGGGAGAAGTCGCAGATACGCAGTATTTT
CAWTWGGEVADTQYF
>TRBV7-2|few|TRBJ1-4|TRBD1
TGTGCCAGCAGCTCGGGACAGATGCCTAATGAAAAACTGTTTTTT
CASSSGQMPNEKLFF
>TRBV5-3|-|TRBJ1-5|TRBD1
TGTGCCAGAAGCCGGGGACAGGGGAATGGCAATCAGCCCCAGCATTTT
CARSRGQGNGNQPQHF
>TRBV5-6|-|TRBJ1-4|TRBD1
TGTGCCAGCAGCGCCCGGGACAGGAATGAAAAACTGTTTTTT
CASSARDRNEKLFF
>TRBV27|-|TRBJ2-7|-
TGTGCCAGCAGGAGAGGCGAAGGGGGAGCCAACTCCTACGAGCAGTACTTC
CASRRGEGGANSYEQYF
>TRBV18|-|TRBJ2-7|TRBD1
TGTGCCAGCTCACGGACGACAGGGAACGAAAACGAGCAGTACTTC
CASSRTTGNENEQYF
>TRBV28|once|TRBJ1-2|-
TGTGCCAGCAGTTTTCAGGGGAGGTATGGCTACACCTTC
CASSFQGRYGYTF
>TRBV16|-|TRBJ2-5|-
TGTGCCAGCAGCCAACACAGGGACGGGGAGACCCAGTACTTC
CASSQHRDGETQYF
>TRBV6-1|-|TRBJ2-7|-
TGTGCCAGCAGTGGGCAGAAGGATAGCTACGAGCAGTACTTC
CASSGQKDSYEQYF
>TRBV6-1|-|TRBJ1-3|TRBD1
TGTGCCAGCAACCGCGGACAGGTCAACACCATATATTTT
CASNRGQVNTIYF
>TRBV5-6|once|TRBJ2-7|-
TGTGCCAGCAGCTTGTTGGCTAGCAGATCCTACGAGCAGTACTTC
CASSLLASRSYEQYF